These T cell receptor beta chains were read from a single sample in a study of T cell responses to AZD1222 COVID-19 vaccine. The data were produced by immunoSEQ multiplex PCR, yet TCRdb's version contains in-frame clones alone and is incomplete. The table shows 120,000 or so clones, with 87% occurring only once. The sample here was peripheral blood, taken on day 0 of AZD1222 vaccination. The receptors were gathered from an adult in good health. Each CDR3 is given with its conserved first and last residue. Each record gives: V gene, clone size, J gene, D gene, CDR3 DNA, CDR3 protein. D genes are given only for firm matches. Rows give clone size only sometimes, using once, few, many, or a class for an expanded clone.

TRBV4-1	NA	TRBJ1-6	NA	TGCGCCAGCAGCCAAGGAGGTTTCGATAATTCACCCCTCCACTTT	CASSQGGFDNSPLHF
TRBV4-2	NA	TRBJ2-2	TRBD1	TGTGCCAGCAGCCTACAGGACAGGGGAGGCGGGGAGCTGTTTTTT	CASSLQDRGGGELFF
TRBV5-1	NA	TRBJ1-3	NA	TGCGCCAGCAGCTTGGCGGGTGGAAACACCATATATTTT	CASSLAGGNTIYF
TRBV5-1	few	TRBJ1-1	NA	TGCGCCAGCAGCTTGGAAGGCAGGGAGGATCGTGAAGCTTTCTTT	CASSLEGREDREAFF
TRBV30	NA	TRBJ1-3	NA	TGTGCCTGGAGGCCGAACTCTGGAAACACCATATATTTT	CAWRPNSGNTIYF
TRBV13	NA	TRBJ1-3	TRBD1	TGTGCCAGCAGCTTAGGCGGACAGGGGGCATTCGGAAACACCATATATTTT	CASSLGGQGAFGNTIYF
TRBV29-1	NA	TRBJ2-3	NA	TGCAGCGTCGCTGGGGTCTTAGTATCAGATACGCAGTATTTT	CSVAGVLVSDTQYF
TRBV3-1/TRBV3-2	NA	TRBJ1-4	NA	TGTGCCAGCAGCCTTTACGAATCTGGTGGTTATGAAAAACTGTTTTTT	CASSLYESGGYEKLFF
TRBV11-2	NA	TRBJ1-6	NA	TGTGCCAGCAGCTTAGCTATGGCAGTTTCACCCCTCCACTTT	CASSLAMAVSPLHF
TRBV5-1	once	TRBJ2-5	NA	TGCGCCAGCAGCCCAAGGGTTCAAGAGACCCAGTACTTC	CASSPRVQETQYF
TRBV5-1	once	TRBJ2-5	NA	TGCGCCAGCAGCTCACGGCCTAATAACGGGTTGGAGACCCAGTACTTC	CASSSRPNNGLETQYF
TRBV2	few	TRBJ1-3	NA	TGTGCCAGCCTGGGGACCAGGGGCGACACCATATATTTT	CASLGTRGDTIYF
TRBV6-2/TRBV6-3	NA	TRBJ1-5	NA	TGTGCCAGCAGCACAGGGAATCAGCCCCAGCATTTT	CASSTGNQPQHF
TRBV4-3	NA	TRBJ1-2	NA	TGCGCCAGCAGCCAAGACACCGTGGGAGGCTACACCTTC	CASSQDTVGGYTF
TRBV18	NA	TRBJ1-5	TRBD1	TGTGCCAGCTCACCACCCGGACAGGGGCCAAATCAGCCCCAGCATTTT	CASSPPGQGPNQPQHF
TRBV19	NA	TRBJ2-1	TRBD1	TGTGCCAGTAACCTAGGGACAGGAGGTCATGTGGGTGAGCAGTTCTTC	CASNLGTGGHVGEQFF
TRBV6-6	NA	TRBJ1-3	NA	TGTGCCAGCAGTCCCTGGGGGGGACTTCCTGGAAACACCATATATTTT	CASSPWGGLPGNTIYF
TRBV4-3	NA	TRBJ1-2	TRBD1	TGCGCCAGCAGGCAGGACAGGGGGCGCGTAAACTATGGCTACACCTTC	CASRQDRGRVNYGYTF
TRBV5-6	NA	TRBJ1-3	NA	TGTGCCAGCAGCCCAACATCTAATAGTGGAAACACCATATATTTT	CASSPTSNSGNTIYF
TRBV18	NA	TRBJ1-1	NA	TGTGCCAGCTCACCACAACAAAACACTGAAGCTTTCTTT	CASSPQQNTEAFF
TRBV19	NA	TRBJ2-7	TRBD1	TGTGCCAGTAGTATTGCAGGGGACAGGGGGCCCTACGAGCAGTACTTC	CASSIAGDRGPYEQYF
TRBV7-6	NA	TRBJ2-5	NA	TGTGCCAGCAGCCCTTTAACGGGGGATCAAGAGACCCAGTACTTC	CASSPLTGDQETQYF
TRBV21-1	NA	TRBJ1-4	NA	TGTGCCAGCAGCAAAGCGCTCGGTCTAAAGAAGCCTTCAACTAATGAAAAACTGTTTTTT	CASSKALGLKKPSTNEKLFF
TRBV6-5	once	TRBJ1-1	NA	TGTGCCAGCAGTTCCCTGCCGCGACCTGAAGCTTTCTTT	CASSSLPRPEAFF
TRBV11-2	NA	TRBJ2-7	TRBD1	TGTGCCAGCAGCCCGACAGGGGGGAGATACGAGCAGTACTTC	CASSPTGGRYEQYF
TRBV12-5	NA	TRBJ2-7	NA	TGTGCTAGTGGTTTGGAACTAGGGCAGGGAGGTGGGTTCGGGGACGAGCAGTACTTC	CASGLELGQGGGFGDEQYF
TRBV7-2	NA	TRBJ2-3	NA	TGTGCCAGCAGCGAAAGAGGGGGGGAAGATACGCAGTATTTT	CASSERGGEDTQYF
TRBV19	once	TRBJ2-7	NA	TGTGCCAGCAGATCGGGCCTGAGCTCCTACGAGCAGTACTTC	CASRSGLSSYEQYF
TRBV28	NA	TRBJ2-5	NA	TGTGCCAGCAATAGGGGCCCTCACATGGGGGAGACCCAGTACTTC	CASNRGPHMGETQYF
TRBV9	NA	TRBJ2-1	TRBD2	TGTGCCAGCAGCGTAGGCGGGGGGGCGAGTCGTGAGCAGTTCTTC	CASSVGGGASREQFF
TRBV19	NA	TRBJ2-2	NA	TGTGCCAGCAGTATCCCCAACACCGGGGAGCTGTTTTTT	CASSIPNTGELFF